The table lists the clone carrying this TCR beta chain with a few counts. The data were taken from a study of human T cells and chemical hapten exposure. The time point is: patch test 3, about 24 weeks after DPC sensitization. As for treatment: therapeutic diphenylcyclopropenone sensitization with weekly scalp DPC. TCRdb re-derived calls from the RACE reads in MiXCR, one entry per CDR3 protein. The sample holds tens of thousands of distinct CDR3 sequences, 8% to 10% seen once. The J segment lost 4 bases and the V segment lost 7 bases, leaving 13 bases of the junction unmatched. This CDR3 comprises 15 residues. Germline V CDR1 and CDR2: SGHRS, YFSETQ.

The sequenced sample was whole blood, obtained in connection with sensitization to the hapten diphenylcyclopropenone (DPC). The receptor comes from a middle-aged woman with alopecia areata. Some clones in this sample may be carry-over from other donors' samples. The chain combines TRBV5-1 with TRBJ1-1, with 7 nucleotides matching TRBD1. This chain's CDR3 is CASRSNTGEITEAFF. The DNA for the CDR3 is TGCGCCAGCCGTTCCAATACAGGGGAAATCACTGAAGCTTTCTTT.